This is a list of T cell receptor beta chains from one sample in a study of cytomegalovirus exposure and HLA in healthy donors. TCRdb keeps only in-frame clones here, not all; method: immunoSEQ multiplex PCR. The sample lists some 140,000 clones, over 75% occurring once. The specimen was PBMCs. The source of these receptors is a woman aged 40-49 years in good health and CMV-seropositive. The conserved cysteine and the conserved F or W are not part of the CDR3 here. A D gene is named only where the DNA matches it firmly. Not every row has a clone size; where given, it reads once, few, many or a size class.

CDR3 protein: ASSGEAGVGELF
V gene: TRBV2
clone size: few
J gene: TRBJ2-2
D gene: TRBD2

CDR3 protein: ASRLTGTNTEAF
V gene: TRBV7-3
clone size: few
J gene: TRBJ1-1
D gene: .

CDR3 protein: ASSGVGSGPPDQY
V gene: TRBV6-1
clone size: .
J gene: TRBJ2-7
D gene: .

CDR3 protein: ASSVGGQDGSYNEQF
V gene: TRBV9
clone size: .
J gene: TRBJ2-1
D gene: .

CDR3 protein: ASSQRGKDTGANVLT
V gene: TRBV13
clone size: .
J gene: TRBJ2-6
D gene: .

CDR3 protein: ASSFYQGVVNQPQH
V gene: TRBV28
clone size: .
J gene: TRBJ1-5
D gene: TRBD1

CDR3 protein: ASQPGTGSEQY
V gene: TRBV30
clone size: .
J gene: TRBJ2-7
D gene: TRBD1

CDR3 protein: ASSFGGAGETQY
V gene: TRBV5-1
clone size: .
J gene: TRBJ2-5
D gene: .

CDR3 protein: ASSVSVASGMGSYNEQF
V gene: TRBV19
clone size: .
J gene: TRBJ2-1
D gene: TRBD2

CDR3 protein: ASSLDRGVQEQY
V gene: TRBV27
clone size: .
J gene: TRBJ2-7
D gene: TRBD1

CDR3 protein: ASSLRTTSGSGKGSYNEQF
V gene: TRBV28
clone size: .
J gene: TRBJ2-1
D gene: TRBD2

CDR3 protein: ASSSRPQGGNTEAF
V gene: TRBV7-8
clone size: few
J gene: TRBJ1-1
D gene: TRBD1

CDR3 protein: ASSSLGPGGAAYEQY
V gene: TRBV27
clone size: .
J gene: TRBJ2-7
D gene: .

CDR3 protein: SALAGGQITGELF
V gene: TRBV29-1
clone size: .
J gene: TRBJ2-2
D gene: TRBD2

CDR3 protein: SVDEGKTQY
V gene: TRBV29-1
clone size: .
J gene: TRBJ2-5
D gene: .

CDR3 protein: ASSSSGGQVSTDTQY
V gene: TRBV28
clone size: few
J gene: TRBJ2-3
D gene: .

CDR3 protein: ASSAGVGYT
V gene: TRBV19
clone size: .
J gene: TRBJ1-2
D gene: .

CDR3 protein: ASSIGDTSNQPQH
V gene: TRBV19
clone size: once
J gene: TRBJ1-5
D gene: .

CDR3 protein: ASSPGTGTGNTIY
V gene: TRBV9
clone size: once
J gene: TRBJ1-3
D gene: TRBD1

CDR3 protein: ASSQDPGTDTDTQY
V gene: TRBV4-2
clone size: .
J gene: TRBJ2-3
D gene: TRBD1

CDR3 protein: ASSLDRVYEQY
V gene: TRBV5-8
clone size: .
J gene: TRBJ2-7
D gene: TRBD1

CDR3 protein: ASSTSGTYEQY
V gene: TRBV7-9
clone size: .
J gene: TRBJ2-7
D gene: TRBD2

CDR3 protein: ASSTERQGSYEQY
V gene: TRBV27
clone size: .
J gene: TRBJ2-7
D gene: TRBD1

CDR3 protein: ASRAQGALY
V gene: TRBV27
clone size: once
J gene: TRBJ2-7
D gene: TRBD1

CDR3 protein: ASSFLQVNTEAF
V gene: TRBV5-4
clone size: .
J gene: TRBJ1-1
D gene: .

CDR3 protein: ASSGVSSGSRYEQY
V gene: TRBV27
clone size: .
J gene: TRBJ2-7
D gene: TRBD2

CDR3 protein: ASSQDFNRGRTEAF
V gene: TRBV4-2
clone size: .
J gene: TRBJ1-1
D gene: TRBD1

CDR3 protein: ASSDDWPPTDTQY
V gene: TRBV9
clone size: once
J gene: TRBJ2-3
D gene: .

CDR3 protein: ASSLVGAVGYEQY
V gene: TRBV5-1
clone size: .
J gene: TRBJ2-7
D gene: .

CDR3 protein: ASSPEVSPTGQF
V gene: TRBV18
clone size: .
J gene: TRBJ2-1
D gene: .

CDR3 protein: ASTQLGDDGELF
V gene: TRBV5-8
clone size: .
J gene: TRBJ2-2
D gene: .

CDR3 protein: ASWTGGNWERQF
V gene: TRBV6-1
clone size: .
J gene: TRBJ2-1
D gene: TRBD1

CDR3 protein: ASSMGQGRGNTEAF
V gene: TRBV19
clone size: .
J gene: TRBJ1-1
D gene: TRBD1

CDR3 protein: ASSRGSAPDTQY
V gene: TRBV27
clone size: few
J gene: TRBJ2-3
D gene: TRBD2

CDR3 protein: ASSLEGHVAGVTGDTQY
V gene: TRBV5-1
clone size: .
J gene: TRBJ2-3
D gene: TRBD2

CDR3 protein: ASRLAPAGDSGNTIY
V gene: TRBV12-5
clone size: few
J gene: TRBJ1-3
D gene: .